This T cell receptor (beta chain) was identified during a study of T-cell memory formation after mild COVID-19. Findings and caveats of the study: Day 15 to 85 contracting clones showed balanced CD4/CD8; day 15 to 37 expanders favored CD4+. Some responding clones appeared in pre-infection memory, suggesting cross-reactive memory joined. CD8+ contracting clones occupied EMRA, while CD4+ ones occupied mainly CM and EM.

Germline-derived CDR1 and CDR2 are ENHRY and SYGVKD. The J segment lost 4 bases and the V segment lost 10 bases, leaving 5 bases of the junction unmatched. CDR3 length: 12 residues. 5'RACE primed from the constant segment yielded TCR alpha and TCR beta cDNA libraries bearing sample barcodes and UMIs. In TCRdb, the 5' RACE reads were re-called with MiXCR into one record per CDR3 protein. The sample shows 400,000 to 500,000 distinct CDR3 sequences, less than 25% of them seen only once. A remark on this clonotype: What it binds is unknown.

Sequencing was performed on PBMCs or a T cell subset sorted from them (not recorded which). This clonotype originated in an adult woman who had mild COVID-19 (a few samples of this study predate the infection). Cell type and time point are not known. The chain has TRBV10-3 and TRBJ2-3, with 7 bases aligning to TRBD2. The CDR3 bases are TGTGCCAGCGGGAGTGGAGCAGATACGCAGTATTTT. This encodes CASGSGADTQYF.